This T cell receptor (beta chain) was sequenced during a study of CD8+CD57+ T cells in acquired aplastic anemia. In the study overall: DNA recovered from sorted CD4+ and CD8+ cells had a mean of approximately 3 ug.

According to the study, genomic DNA was the template for TCR beta VDJ and CDR3 profiling. TCRdb analysed the reads with MiXCR anew, one entry per CDR3 protein. This repertoire shows around 140,000 distinct CDR3 sequences, 35% to 50% found once; its top ten account for less than 8.5%. The CDR3 totals 13 residues. Trimming left V 6 bases short and J 5 bases short, with 11 bases between. Germline-derived CDR1 and CDR2 are KGHSH and LQKENI. Study-level points and caveats: Patients had twenty-nine CD8+ CDR3 sequences in common with controls (the shared set).

At least ten counts were recorded for this clonotype. No antigen is known for it. The specimen sequenced was sorted CD4+, CD8+, or CD8+CD57+ T cells (not recorded which) from PBMCs. This clonotype was obtained from a human donor in good health, serving as a control. The genes are TRBV18 and TRBJ1-5; tentatively, D is TRBD1 (5 bases). CDR3 residues: CASSQSRDQPQHF. The CDR3 nucleotides are TGTGCCAGCTCCCAGAGCAGGGATCAGCCCCAGCATTTT.